Listed below are T cell receptor beta chains from one sample, sequenced in a study of cytomegalovirus exposure and HLA in healthy donors. Using immunoSEQ multiplex PCR, the repertoire was profiled, and TCRdb retains in-frame clones only, with some absent. The sample shows 150,000 to 200,000 clones, about 80% of them seen only once. The specimen sequenced was PBMCs. These receptors all stem from a woman in her forties in good health and CMV-seronegative. The CDR3 runs from the conserved cysteine through the conserved F or W. The order of the fields is V gene, J gene, CDR3 length, D gene, clone size, CDR3 protein. A D gene is named only where the DNA matches it firmly. A clone size is listed for some rows: how often the clone was seen (once, few, many), or a class if it is expanded.

TRBV5-6	TRBJ2-7	12	.	.	CASSLQTGEQYF
TRBV5-4	TRBJ1-1	14	.	.	CASSLKSANTEAFF
TRBV7-2	TRBJ1-2	14	.	.	CASSGGSRVHGYTF
TRBV28	TRBJ1-2	11	.	.	CASTIGSGYTF
TRBV7-9	.	16	.	.	CASSNLDRQNTYEQYF
TRBV7-2	TRBJ2-7	12	.	once	CASSSLSYEQYF
TRBV19	TRBJ1-1	14	TRBD1	.	CASSPDRVNTEAFF
TRBV5-4	TRBJ1-6	15	TRBD1	.	CASSLPGQGDSPLHF
TRBV9	.	14	TRBD1	.	CASSGTGGFYEQYF
TRBV7-9	TRBJ1-3	14	.	.	CAAGPGGFGNTIYF
TRBV11-2	TRBJ2-2	15	.	.	CASSIRVLGTGELFF
TRBV2	TRBJ1-1	16	TRBD1	few	CASRADRGESSTEAFF
TRBV7-3	TRBJ2-7	12	.	.	CASSPPGGAQYF
TRBV11-3	TRBJ2-3	16	TRBD1	.	CASSLETGASPNTQYF
TRBV5-8	TRBJ1-4	14	TRBD1	.	CASSLTGVNEKLFF
TRBV7-9	TRBJ2-4	16	.	.	CASTPWGGIAKNIQYF
TRBV10-3	TRBJ2-1	13	.	.	CAISGGTVNEQFF
TRBV6-6	TRBJ2-7	14	TRBD1	few	CASRLDREIYEQYF
TRBV5-6	TRBJ2-5	13	.	.	CASSLGGVQTQYF
TRBV7-9	TRBJ1-4	15	.	.	CASSPHTTTNEKLFF
TRBV6-6	TRBJ1-5	15	.	.	CASTATGLGNQPQHF
TRBV5-1	TRBJ1-6	16	TRBD1	few	CASSFTGTGGYSPLHF
TRBV11-3	TRBJ2-7	14	TRBD1	.	CASSAGQATYEQYF
TRBV30	TRBJ1-4	14	TRBD1	.	CAWSAGTGNEKLFF
TRBV6-5	TRBJ2-7	13	TRBD2	.	CASRGLAQYEQYF
TRBV4-2	TRBJ1-2	13	.	.	CASSSGTNYGYTF